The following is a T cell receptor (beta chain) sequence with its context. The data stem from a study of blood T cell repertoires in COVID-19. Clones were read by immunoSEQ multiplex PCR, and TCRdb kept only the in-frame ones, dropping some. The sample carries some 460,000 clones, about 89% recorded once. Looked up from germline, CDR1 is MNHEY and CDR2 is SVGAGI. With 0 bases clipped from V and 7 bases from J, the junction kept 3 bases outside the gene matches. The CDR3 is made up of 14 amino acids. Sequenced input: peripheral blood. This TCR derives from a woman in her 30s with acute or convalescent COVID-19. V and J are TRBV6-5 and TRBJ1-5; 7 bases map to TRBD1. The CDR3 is CASSYSTRGQPQHF. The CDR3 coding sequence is TGTGCCAGCAGTTACTCGACCAGGGGGCAGCCCCAGCATTTT.